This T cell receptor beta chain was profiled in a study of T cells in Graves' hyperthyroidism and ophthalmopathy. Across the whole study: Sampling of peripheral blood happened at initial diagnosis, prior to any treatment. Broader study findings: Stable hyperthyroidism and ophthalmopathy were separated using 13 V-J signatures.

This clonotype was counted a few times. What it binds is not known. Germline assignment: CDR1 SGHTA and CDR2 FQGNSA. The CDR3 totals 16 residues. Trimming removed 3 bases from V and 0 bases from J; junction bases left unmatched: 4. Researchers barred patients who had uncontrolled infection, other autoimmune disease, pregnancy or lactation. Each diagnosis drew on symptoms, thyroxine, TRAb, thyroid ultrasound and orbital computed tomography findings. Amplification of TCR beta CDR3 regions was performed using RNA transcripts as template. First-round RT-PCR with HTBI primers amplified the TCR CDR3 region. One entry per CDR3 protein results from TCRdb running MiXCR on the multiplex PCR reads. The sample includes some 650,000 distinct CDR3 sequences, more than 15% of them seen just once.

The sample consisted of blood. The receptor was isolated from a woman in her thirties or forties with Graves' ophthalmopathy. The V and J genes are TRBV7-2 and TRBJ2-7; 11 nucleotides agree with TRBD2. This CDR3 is CASSFTGTSGSYEQYF. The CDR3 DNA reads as TGTGCCAGCAGCTTTACCGGGACTAGCGGCTCCTACGAGCAGTACTTC.